The clone carrying this T cell receptor beta chain was recorded at least ten times. CDR1 SGHAT and CDR2 FQNNGV come from the germline V gene. This CDR3 contains 11 residues. V was pared by 5 bases and J by 8 bases, with 9 bases between. No donor had other autoimmune disease, uncontrolled infection, pregnancy or lactation. This specimen belongs to a study of Graves' ophthalmopathy and Graves' hyperthyroidism. As the template, RNA transcripts were used to amplify TCR beta CDR3 regions. Investigators did first-round RT-PCR with HTBI primers, then second-round multiplex PCR. TCRdb passed the multiplex PCR reads through MiXCR, listing each CDR3 protein once. This sample has over a million distinct CDR3 sequences, with approximately 35% found just once.

The sequence was obtained from an adult man with Graves' hyperthyroidism. The sequenced material came from peripheral blood or thyroid tissue (not recorded which). The chain combines TRBV11-2 with TRBJ1-1; D remains ambiguous. In nucleotides, the CDR3 is TGTGCCAGCAGCCCGTGGAGGGAAGCTTTCTTT. Its protein is CASSPWREAFF. The whole variable domain, filled in from reference TRBV11-2 and TRBJ1-1, reads EAGVAQSPRYKIIEKRQSVAFWCNPISGHATLYWYQQILGQGPKLLIQFQNNGVVDDSQLPKDRFSAERLKGVDSTLKIQPAKLEDSAVYLCASSPWREAFFGQGTRLTVV.